This TCR beta chain stems from a study of long-term antiretroviral therapy in people with HIV. Trimming at V came to 2 bases and at J to 2 bases, leaving 4 bases not matched to a gene. This CDR3 contains 15 residues. Germline V gene lookup returns CDR1 SGDLS and CDR2 YYNGEE. immunoSEQ v3.0 was run at survey level. Generated by immunoSEQ multiplex PCR, the TCRdb table keeps only in-frame clones and is missing some. The sample lists roughly 30,000 clones, 80% to 90% seen once, with 3.6% in the top ten. This clonotype originated in a young woman with HIV. The V gene is TRBV9, the J gene TRBJ1-5; 7 bases fit TRBD1. Specimen: unsorted PBMCs, collected 1.8 years after starting antiretroviral therapy. CDR3 nucleotides: TGTGCCAGCAGCGTCAACGGACAGGGCAATCAGCCCCAGCATTTT. It specifies CASSVNGQGNQPQHF.